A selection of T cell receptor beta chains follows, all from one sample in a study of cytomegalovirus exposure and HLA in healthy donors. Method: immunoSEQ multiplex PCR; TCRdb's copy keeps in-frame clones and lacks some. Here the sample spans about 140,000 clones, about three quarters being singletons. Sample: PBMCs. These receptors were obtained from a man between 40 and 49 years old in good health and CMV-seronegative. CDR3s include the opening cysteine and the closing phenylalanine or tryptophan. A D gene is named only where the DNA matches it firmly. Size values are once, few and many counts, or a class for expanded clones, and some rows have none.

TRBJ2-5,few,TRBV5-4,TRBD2,TGTGCCAGCAGAAAGAAACCGCGGGAGGGGGAAGAGACCCAGTACTTC,CASRKKPREGEETQYF
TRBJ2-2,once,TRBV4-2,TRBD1,TGTGCCAGCAGCCAGGCGCCGACAGGGACCACCGGGGAGCTGTTTTTT,CASSQAPTGTTGELFF
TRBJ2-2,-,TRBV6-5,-,TGTGCCAGCAGTTACCCGACTACTAATACCGGGGAGCTGTTTTTT,CASSYPTTNTGELFF
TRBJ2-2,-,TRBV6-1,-,TGTGCCAGCAGTAGTACAGCCCGAACCGGGGAGCTGTTTTTT,CASSSTARTGELFF
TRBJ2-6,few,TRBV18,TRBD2,TGTGCCAGCTCACCACCTGGAGGTGTAGCGGGAGGTTCTGGGGCCAACGTCCTGACTTTC,CASSPPGGVAGGSGANVLTF
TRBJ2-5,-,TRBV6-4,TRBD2,TGTGCCAGCAGCCCGACTAGCGGACAAGAGACCCAGTACTTC,CASSPTSGQETQYF
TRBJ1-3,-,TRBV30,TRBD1,TGTGCCTCGGGACAGGTTGGAAACACCATATATTTT,CASGQVGNTIYF
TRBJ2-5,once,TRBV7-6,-,TGTGCCAGCAGCTTAGGACAGTCGGCAGAGACCCAGTACTTC,CASSLGQSAETQYF
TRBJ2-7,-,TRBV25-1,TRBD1,TGTGCCAGCAGTCAAACAGGGGGGATAGTAGCCTCTATCTACGAGCAGTACTTC,CASSQTGGIVASIYEQYF
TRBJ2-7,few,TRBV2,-,TGTGCCAGCAGTGACAGGGAACAGGTCTCCTACGAGCAGTACTTC,CASSDREQVSYEQYF
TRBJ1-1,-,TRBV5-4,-,TGTGCCAGCAGCTCAAGACAGTACACTGAAGCTTTCTTT,CASSSRQYTEAFF
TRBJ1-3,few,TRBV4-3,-,TGCGCCAGCAGCCCCGACAGATCTGGAAACACCATATATTTT,CASSPDRSGNTIYF
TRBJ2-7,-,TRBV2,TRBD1,TGTGCCAGCAACTCTGTGAGACAGGGGGCTCTCGAGCAGTACTTC,CASNSVRQGALEQYF
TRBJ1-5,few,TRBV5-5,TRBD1,TGTGCCAGCAGCTCGACGACAGGGGGTAAAATCTCCAATCAGCCCCAGCATTTT,CASSSTTGGKISNQPQHF
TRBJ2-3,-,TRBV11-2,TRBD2,TGTGCCAGCAGCCCTCGCGGGGGGGCCCCAGATACGCAGTATTTT,CASSPRGGAPDTQYF
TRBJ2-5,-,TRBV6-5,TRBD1,TGTGCCAGCAGTTACTCCCTGGGACAGATCCAAGAGACCCAGTACTTC,CASSYSLGQIQETQYF
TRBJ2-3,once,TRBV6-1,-,TGTGCCAGCAGTGAAGCGAGGGGGAGCACAGATACGCAGTATTTT,CASSEARGSTDTQYF
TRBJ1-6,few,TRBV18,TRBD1,TGTGCCAGCTCACCCCGGGACAGCAATTCACCCCTCCACTTT,CASSPRDSNSPLHF
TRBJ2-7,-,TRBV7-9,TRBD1,TGTTCCAGCAGCGAAGGACAGGGAAAGCAGTACTTC,CSSSEGQGKQYF
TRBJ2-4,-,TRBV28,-,TGTGCCAGCAGTTTAGTTGTCCCTCTAGCCAAAAACATTCAGTACTTC,CASSLVVPLAKNIQYF
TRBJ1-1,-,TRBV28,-,TGTGCCAGCAGTTTTGTCCGGAGGAACACTGAAGCTTTCTTT,CASSFVRRNTEAFF
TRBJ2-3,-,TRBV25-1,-,TGTGCCAGCAGTCATAGCGGTACGGTTAGCACAGATACGCAGTATTTT,CASSHSGTVSTDTQYF
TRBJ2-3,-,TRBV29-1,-,TGCAGCGTTGGTGGGGGGGCAGGGGATACGCAGTATTTT,CSVGGGAGDTQYF
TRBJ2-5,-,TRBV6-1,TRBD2,TGTGCCGGCGGACTAGCGGAAATCAAAGAGACCCAGTACTTC,CAGGLAEIKETQYF
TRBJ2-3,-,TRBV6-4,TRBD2,TGTGCCAGCAGCCTTACTAGCGGAAGCACAGATACGCAGTATTTT,CASSLTSGSTDTQYF
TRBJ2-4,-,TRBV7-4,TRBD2,TGTGCCAGCAGCCCGCAACCCATTAAGACTAGCGGGAAAGATCTAGCCAAAAACATTCAGTACTTC,CASSPQPIKTSGKDLAKNIQYF
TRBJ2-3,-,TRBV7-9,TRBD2,TGTTCCGGACTCATAGCGGGGAATACGCAGTATTTT,CSGLIAGNTQYF
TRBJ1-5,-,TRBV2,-,TGTGCCGGCAGTGAAGGGCAGGGGTATCAGCCCCAGCATTTT,CAGSEGQGYQPQHF
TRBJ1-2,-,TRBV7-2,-,TGTGCCAGCAGCTCAGCAGAGTCGGGCTACACCTTC,CASSSAESGYTF
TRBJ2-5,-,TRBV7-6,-,TGTGCCAGCAGCCGGACCCTGGGGAGTCAAGAGACCCAGTACTTC,CASSRTLGSQETQYF
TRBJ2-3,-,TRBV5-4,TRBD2,TGTGCCAGCAGCCCTGGACTAGCGGGAGGTGAGAAGGCAGATACGCAGTATTTT,CASSPGLAGGEKADTQYF
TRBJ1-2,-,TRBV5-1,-,TGCGCCAGCAGCTTACAGGTGAACTATGGCTACACCTTC,CASSLQVNYGYTF
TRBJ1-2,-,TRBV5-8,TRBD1,TGTGCCAGCAGCCGGACAGGGTCCTATGGCTACACCTTC,CASSRTGSYGYTF
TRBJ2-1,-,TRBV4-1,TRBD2,TGCGCCAGCAGCCCGGGACTAGCGGGGGGGAATGAGCAGTTCTTC,CASSPGLAGGNEQFF
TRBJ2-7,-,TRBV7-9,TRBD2,TGTGCCAGCAGCTTACTAGCGGGGGGGACCTACGAGCAGTACTTC,CASSLLAGGTYEQYF
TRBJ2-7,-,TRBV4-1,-,TGCGCCAGCAGCCAGCCCTTCAAAGGCCCGGGACTGAGGCACGAGCAGTACTTC,CASSQPFKGPGLRHEQYF
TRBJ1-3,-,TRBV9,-,TGTGCCAGCAGCCAGTACGACTCTGGAAACACCATATATTTT,CASSQYDSGNTIYF
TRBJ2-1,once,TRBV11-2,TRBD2,TGTGCCAGCAGACGGACTAGCGAGGGCAATGAGCAGTTCTTC,CASRRTSEGNEQFF
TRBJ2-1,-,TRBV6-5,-,TGTGCCAGCAGTTCCGGGACAACCTCCTACAATGAGCAGTTCTTC,CASSSGTTSYNEQFF
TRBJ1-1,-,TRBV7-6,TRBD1,TGTGCCAGCAGCCCCCGACAGGGCTTGAACACTGAAGCTTTCTTT,CASSPRQGLNTEAFF
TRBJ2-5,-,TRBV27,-,TGTGCAAGTGGAGGGGGACAGTGGGAAGCCCAGTACTTC,CASGGGQWEAQYF
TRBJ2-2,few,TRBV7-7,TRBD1,TGTGCCAGCAGCCCTTTCAGGGGACAGTACACCGGGGAGCTGTTTTTT,CASSPFRGQYTGELFF
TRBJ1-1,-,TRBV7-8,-,TGTGCCAGCAGCTTGACAGAGAACACTGGAGCTTTCTTT,CASSLTENTGAFF
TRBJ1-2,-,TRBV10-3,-,TGTGCCGTTTCCGGGGGGCAGGGTGACTATGGCTACACCTTC,CAVSGGQGDYGYTF
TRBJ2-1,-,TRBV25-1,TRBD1,TGTGCCAGCAGTGAGGGGACAGGGGATTACAATGAGCAGTTCTTC,CASSEGTGDYNEQFF
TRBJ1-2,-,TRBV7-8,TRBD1,TGTGCCAGCAGCTTAGGGGCAGGGGGCGCCGGCTATGGCTACACCTTC,CASSLGAGGAGYGYTF
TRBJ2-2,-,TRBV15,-,TGTGCCACCAGCAGAGACCGATCAGACACCGGGGAGCTGTTTTTT,CATSRDRSDTGELFF
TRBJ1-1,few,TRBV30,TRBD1,TGTGCCTGGAGTATTACTCTGACAGGGCTCACTGAAGCTTTCTTT,CAWSITLTGLTEAFF
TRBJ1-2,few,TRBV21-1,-,TGTGCCAGCAGCAATGCAGGTCCCTATGGCTACACCTTC,CASSNAGPYGYTF
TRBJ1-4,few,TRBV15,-,TGTGCCACCAGCAGAGATGGGGGGACCCGGGGCGGTGAAAAACTGTTTTTT,CATSRDGGTRGGEKLFF
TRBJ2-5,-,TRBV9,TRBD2,TGTGCCAGCAGCCCTGGACTAGCGGGTTTTGCTGAGACCCAGTACTTC,CASSPGLAGFAETQYF
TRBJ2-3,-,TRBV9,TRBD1,TGTGCCAGCAGCTCCCGATCCGGGACAGGGGGCACAGATACGCAGTATTTT,CASSSRSGTGGTDTQYF
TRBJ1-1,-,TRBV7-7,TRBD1,TGTGCCAGCAGCTTAACCGACAGGGGTGAAGCTTTCTTT,CASSLTDRGEAFF